Detailed here is one T cell receptor (beta chain). The antigen is undetermined. This CDR3 has 13 amino acids. Trimming removed 5 bases from V and 16 bases from J; junction bases left unmatched: 11. CDR1 and CDR2 (germline): GTSNPN, SVGIG (reference sequence). An Oncomine TCR Beta short-read assay was used to sequence the DNA from cultured CD4+ T cells. After culture, CD4+ T cells served as the source for genomic DNA extraction. In TCRdb, the PCR reads were re-called with MiXCR into one record per CDR3 protein. Of about 14,000 distinct CDR3 sequences detected, less than 35% appear once; the ten largest clones hold under 20%. The data belong to a study of vaccination and CD4 T cells after COVID-19. Noted treatment: approximately nine-day PBMC culture with coronavirus spike peptide pools or control peptides (ViraFEST assay).

The V and J genes are TRBV30 and TRBJ1-6; 10 bases fit TRBD1. The sequence was collected from a human donor who received a COVID-19 vaccine. The specimen comprised CD4+ T cells from blood, cultured in vitro, sampled before SARS-CoV-2 vaccination. The CDR3 DNA reads as TGTGCCTGGGGGGAAGGGGACAGGGGTAGTCTCCACTTT. It specifies CAWGEGDRGSLHF.